A selection of T cell receptor beta chains follows, all from one sample in a study of response to subunit inactivated influenza vaccine. MiXCR, run by TCRdb on the RT-PCR reads, gives a single entry per CDR3 protein. The data contain more than 700,000 distinct CDR3 sequences, over 20% of them seen just once; the ten biggest clones take up roughly a tenth. The sample was PBMCs from blood, taken more than 4 days after vaccination. These receptors came from a man between 50 and 59 years old who received an inactivated influenza vaccine. CDR3s include the opening cysteine and the closing phenylalanine or tryptophan. D genes are given only for firm matches. Rows may omit the clone size; those that give it use once, few, many or a size class.

clone_size | j_call | d_call | v_call | cdr3_aa | cdr3_nt
. | TRBJ2-3 | TRBD2 | TRBV10-3 | CAISANGRGGKTDTQYF | TGTGCCATCAGTGCGAACGGTCGGGGAGGGAAAACAGATACGCAGTATTTT
. | TRBJ2-5 | TRBD2 | TRBV12-3/TRBV12-4 | CASFKTGLAETQYF | TGTGCCAGCTTTAAAACGGGACTAGCAGAGACCCAGTACTTC
few | TRBJ2-7 | . | TRBV7-9 | CASSRPGTSSYEQYF | TGTGCCAGCAGCCGGCCGGGGACGAGCTCCTACGAGCAGTACTTC
. | TRBJ2-6 | . | TRBV6-5 | CASSYSWASIISGANVLTF | TGTGCCAGCAGTTACAGTTGGGCCAGCATCATCTCTGGGGCCAACGTCCTGACTTTC
few | TRBJ2-3 | TRBD2 | TRBV15 | CATSRAAREITDTQYF | TGTGCCACCAGCAGAGCGGCGCGGGAGATTACAGATACGCAGTATTTT
once | TRBJ2-1 | TRBD1 | TRBV18 | CASSTPLSGGGNEQFF | TGTGCCAGCTCGACTCCCCTCTCAGGGGGCGGGAATGAGCAGTTCTTC
. | TRBJ2-7 | TRBD2 | TRBV5-1 | CASSFGAGATYEQYF | TGCGCCAGCAGCTTCGGTGCGGGAGCTACCTACGAGCAGTACTTC
few | TRBJ1-2 | . | TRBV6-1 | CASRSGGYGYTF | TGTGCCAGCAGGTCGGGGGGCTATGGCTACACCTTC
few | TRBJ2-5 | . | TRBV10-3 | CAISLERSETQYF | TGTGCCATCTCACTGGAGCGGAGCGAAACCCAGTACTTC
. | TRBJ2-3 | . | TRBV7-9 | CASRSSWSVLDTQYF | TGTGCCAGCAGATCCAGCTGGTCAGTACTGGATACGCAGTATTTT
few | TRBJ2-1 | TRBD2 | TRBV29-1 | CSAPGTSGSSNEQFF | TGCAGCGCGCCTGGGACTAGCGGGAGTTCTAATGAGCAGTTCTTC
few | TRBJ2-4 | . | TRBV2 | CASSPTFLGNIQYF | TGTGCCAGCAGCCCTACATTTCTCGGGAACATTCAGTACTTC
. | TRBJ2-7 | TRBD2 | TRBV12-3/TRBV12-4 | CASSFALAGAEQYF | TGTGCCAGCAGTTTTGCGCTAGCGGGAGCTGAGCAGTACTTC
few | TRBJ2-7 | TRBD1 | TRBV12-3/TRBV12-4 | CASSPRTGESDEQYF | TGTGCCAGCAGTCCGAGGACAGGGGAGAGCGACGAGCAGTACTTC
. | TRBJ2-5 | TRBD2 | TRBV4-1 | CASSQGLAGGWETQYF | TGCGCCAGCAGCCAAGGACTAGCGGGGGGATGGGAGACCCAGTACTTC
few | TRBJ1-5 | TRBD1 | TRBV6-1 | CASGPGTGGHQPQHF | TGTGCCAGTGGACCCGGGACAGGGGGACATCAGCCCCAGCATTTT
. | TRBJ2-1 | TRBD2 | TRBV5-1 | CASSLGGTSGGVEQFF | TGCGCCAGCAGCTTGGGGGGGACTAGCGGGGGCGTTGAGCAGTTCTTC
few | TRBJ2-1 | . | TRBV6-2/TRBV6-3 | CASSYPNNEQFF | TGTGCCAGCAGTTACCCTAACAATGAGCAGTTCTTC
. | TRBJ2-3 | . | TRBV15 | CATRIYSEADTQYF | TGTGCCACCAGGATTTATTCAGAGGCAGATACGCAGTATTTT
. | TRBJ2-7 | TRBD2 | TRBV10-3 | CAIRSGRYDEQYF | TGTGCCATCAGAAGCGGGAGATACGACGAGCAGTACTTC
. | TRBJ2-2 | . | TRBV7-9 | CASSLGGALIFGELFF | TGTGCCAGCAGCTTAGGAGGGGCGTTGATCTTCGGGGAGCTGTTTTTT
. | TRBJ2-1 | TRBD2 | TRBV10-2 | CASSEGLAAYNEQFF | TGCGCCAGCAGTGAGGGACTAGCAGCCTACAATGAGCAGTTCTTC
few | TRBJ2-3 | TRBD2 | TRBV12-3/TRBV12-4 | CASSTFPTSGGEDTQYF | TGTGCCAGCAGCACCTTCCCGACTAGCGGGGGGGAGGATACGCAGTATTTT
. | TRBJ2-1 | . | TRBV15 | CATSSLRGDTYNEQFF | TGTGCCACCAGCAGCCTCCGGGGGGACACCTACAATGAGCAGTTCTTC
. | TRBJ2-3 | . | TRBV9 | CASSDRAATDTQYF | TGTGCCAGCAGCGACAGGGCCGCCACAGATACGCAGTATTTT
few | TRBJ1-2 | TRBD1 | TRBV4-3 | CASSQDSGGGYGYTF | TGCGCCAGCAGCCAGGACTCAGGGGGAGGCTATGGCTACACCTTC
. | TRBJ2-4 | . | TRBV6-2/TRBV6-3 | CASSYELVDIQYF | TGTGCCAGCAGTTACGAACTAGTAGACATTCAGTACTTC
. | TRBJ1-3 | . | TRBV2 | CASTSGYSGNTIYF | TGTGCCAGCACCAGCGGCTACTCTGGAAACACCATATATTTT
many | TRBJ2-3 | TRBD1 | TRBV5-1 | CASSLGQYTDTQYF | TGTGCCAGCTCCCTGGGACAGTACACAGATACGCAGTATTTT
few | TRBJ2-5 | . | TRBV7-9 | CASSSPPATVAETQYF | TGTGCCAGCAGCTCCCCACCGGCGACAGTTGCCGAGACCCAGTACTTC
. | TRBJ2-3 | . | TRBV10-3 | CAISGNREGDTQYF | TGTGCCATCAGTGGAAACAGGGAGGGAGATACGCAGTATTTT
. | TRBJ2-7 | . | TRBV4-2 | CASSQAGRGLSYEQYF | TGTGCCAGCAGCCAGGCCGGAAGGGGACTTTCATACGAGCAGTACTTC
. | TRBJ2-3 | TRBD1 | TRBV10-3 | CANGQGGTDTQYF | TGTGCCAATGGACAGGGAGGCACAGATACGCAGTATTTT
. | TRBJ2-3 | . | TRBV20-1 | CSASAGLNTDTQYF | TGCAGTGCTTCGGCGGGACTTAACACAGATACGCAGTATTTT
few | TRBJ2-7 | . | TRBV29-1 | CSVKSGAAYEQYF | TGCAGCGTTAAATCAGGGGCCGCCTACGAGCAGTACTTC
. | TRBJ1-3 | . | TRBV30 | CAWSITSGNTIYF | TGTGCCTGGAGTATAACCTCTGGAAACACCATATATTTT
. | TRBJ2-2 | TRBD2 | TRBV7-9 | CASSSNTGGNTGELFF | TGTGCCAGCAGCTCAAATACGGGGGGGAACACCGGGGAGCTGTTTTTT
. | TRBJ2-3 | . | TRBV6-2/TRBV6-3 | CASSYQARAGSTQYF | TGTGCCAGCAGTTACCAGGCTAGGGCCGGTAGTACGCAGTATTTT
few | TRBJ2-5 | TRBD2 | TRBV7-2 | CASSSPTGGNPTQYF | TGTGCCAGCAGCTCTCCAACGGGGGGGAACCCTACCCAGTACTTC
few | TRBJ2-3 | TRBD2 | TRBV10-3 | CAIRGTSRSDTQYF | TGTGCCATCAGAGGGACTAGCCGCTCTGATACGCAGTATTTT
. | TRBJ2-7 | . | TRBV4-2 | CASSQDAGPSYEQYF | TGTGCCAGCAGCCAAGACGCAGGACCGAGCTACGAGCAGTACTTC
. | TRBJ2-1 | TRBD2 | TRBV7-2 | CASQRTSGSNEQFF | TGTGCCAGCCAAAGGACTAGCGGGTCCAATGAGCAGTTCTTC
. | TRBJ1-4 | TRBD1 | TRBV10-3 | CATGGQGATNEKLFF | TGTGCCACCGGGGGACAGGGGGCAACTAATGAAAAACTGTTTTTT
. | TRBJ2-1 | . | TRBV3-1 | CASSLPSSVSEQFF | TGTGCCAGCAGCTTACCCTCTAGCGTGAGTGAGCAGTTCTTC
. | TRBJ2-7 | TRBD2 | TRBV28 | CATRSGTSGATYEQYF | TGTGCCACTCGCTCGGGGACTAGCGGGGCCACCTACGAGCAGTACTTC
few | TRBJ2-1 | TRBD1 | TRBV7-3 | CASSAGQGGYNEQFF | TGTGCCAGCAGCGCCGGACAGGGGGGATACAATGAGCAGTTCTTC
few | TRBJ2-7 | . | TRBV12-3/TRBV12-4 | CASSPRPEASYEQYF | TGTGCCAGCAGTCCCCGGCCAGAGGCTTCCTACGAGCAGTACTTC
. | TRBJ2-2 | TRBD2 | TRBV20-1 | CSARDLLVAGANGELFF | TGCAGTGCTAGAGATTTACTGGTAGCGGGGGCGAACGGGGAGCTGTTTTTT
. | TRBJ2-7 | . | TRBV28 | CASRDGTYEQYF | TGTGCCAGTCGGGACGGCACCTACGAGCAGTACTTC